Shown below are 31 T cell receptor beta chains from a single sample sequenced in a study of T cell responses to AZD1222 COVID-19 vaccine. Clones were sequenced by immunoSEQ multiplex PCR, and TCRdb holds only the in-frame ones, with some missing. The sample carries around 130,000 clones, around 90% recorded once. The input for sequencing was peripheral blood, taken on day 0 of AZD1222 vaccination. The receptor set was obtained from an adult in good health.

The V gene is TRBV18, the J gene TRBJ1-4; D remains ambiguous. Trimming shortened V by 5 bases and J by 8 bases, and 12 bases separated the two germline ends. Germline CDR1 KGHSH, CDR2 LQKENI. The CDR3 is 13 amino acids. CDR3 region: CASSSRVAEKLFF. The DNA of the CDR3 is TGTGCCAGCTCATCGAGGGTGGCGGAAAAACTGTTTTTT.

V and J are TRBV7-8 and TRBJ2-6; a weak D match, TRBD1 (6 bases). Trimming took 1 base from V and 1 from J, leaving 20 bases between them. Germline CDR1 SGHVS, CDR2 FQNEAQ. The CDR3 totals 20 residues. DNA of the CDR3: TGTGCCAGCAGCTTAGAGGGGTACCGACAGGTTGGTTCTGGGGCCAACGTCCTGACTTTC. The encoded protein is CASSLEGYRQVGSGANVLTF.

This chain links TRBV12-3 or TRBV12-4 with TRBJ1-1, with a weak D call TRBD1 (5 bases). The CDR3 length is 12 residues. V was shortened by 3 bases and J by 14 bases, with 16 bases between the two germline ends. The CDR3 here is CASSFSSGRGFF. The CDR3 DNA follows: TGTGCCAGCAGTTTTAGCTCGGGGAGGGGATTCTTT.

The CDR3 region is CASSQAPQGNYGYTF. CDR3 nucleotides: TGTGCCAGCAGCCAAGCGCCGCAGGGGAACTATGGCTACACCTTC. The chain combines TRBV3-1 (or the pseudogene TRBV3-2) with TRBJ1-2, with D possibly TRBD1 on 6 matching bases. With 1 base removed from V and 2 bases from J, the gap between germline ends came to 11 bases. From germline, CDR1 is LGHDT and CDR2 YNNKEL (reference sequence). This CDR3 region has 15 residues.

The genes are TRBV28 and TRBJ2-5; 7 nucleotides line up with TRBD1. This CDR3 has 15 residues. V lost 5 bases to trimming and J lost 5 bases; unmatched junction nucleotides: 11. Germline CDR1 is MDHEN and CDR2 is SYDVKM. The CDR3 DNA is TGTGCCAGCAGTGCCAACAGGGGATCAGGCGAGACCCAGTACTTC. Protein: CASSANRGSGETQYF.

The chain carries TRBV7-2 and TRBJ2-5; 7 bases fit TRBD2. CDR1 and CDR2 from the germline V gene are SGHTA and FQGNSA. V lost 2 bases to trimming and J lost 5 bases; unmatched junction nucleotides: 8. The CDR3 is 15 residues long. CDR3 region: CASSLLRGSLETQYF. Written as DNA, the CDR3 is TGTGCCAGCAGCTTATTGCGGGGGTCCCTGGAGACCCAGTACTTC.

The chain is built from TRBV19 and TRBJ1-1; tentatively, D is TRBD1 (5 bases). The CDR3 totals 15 residues. Germline V gene lookup returns CDR1 LNHDA and CDR2 SQIVND (reference sequence). The V and J ends lost 5 bases and 0 bases respectively, with 13 bases between them. The CDR3 DNA follows: TGTGCCAGTAGTGCCCAGGAGGGGATGAACACTGAAGCTTTCTTT. Protein: CASSAQEGMNTEAFF.

This sequence joins TRBV7-9 and TRBJ1-1; D not certain. The germline gives CDR1 SEHNR, CDR2 FQNEAQ (reference sequence). V was pared by 6 bases and J by 4 bases, with 18 bases between. This CDR3 region has 15 residues. As DNA, the CDR3 is TGTGCCAGCAGTCTCCCACTCAGGCTGGGCACTGAAGCTTTCTTT. Translated, it gives CASSLPLRLGTEAFF.

V is TRBV5-6 and J is TRBJ2-7; 9 nucleotides agree with TRBD1. Germline loops: CDR1 SGHDT, CDR2 YYEEEE. J gave up 2 bases and V 4 bases, and 7 bases lay outside the gene matches. The CDR3 is 15 amino acids. The CDR3 region is CASSAWDRAPYEQYF. Here the CDR3 DNA reads TGTGCCAGCAGCGCGTGGGACAGGGCACCCTACGAGCAGTACTTC. The complete variable domain, with remaining parts taken from reference TRBV5-6 and TRBJ2-7, reads DAGVTQSPTHLIKTRGQQVTLRCSPKSGHDTVSWYQQALGQGPQFIFQYYEEEERQRGNFPDRFSGHQFPNYSSELNVNALLLGDSALYLCASSAWDRAPYEQYFGPGTRLTVT.

The chain has TRBV10-1 and TRBJ2-7; 11 nucleotides line up with TRBD2. Trimming at V came to 2 bases and at J to 2 bases, leaving 2 bases not matched to a gene. The CDR3 is 15 residues long. The germline V gene encodes CDR1 WNHNN and CDR2 SYGVQD (reference sequence). Written as DNA, the CDR3 is TGCGCCAGCAGTGAGGATAGCGGGGGGGCCTACGAGCAGTACTTC. Encoded protein: CASSEDSGGAYEQYF.

The chain uses TRBV7-9 and TRBJ1-5; D unresolved. Germline V gene sequence: CDR1 SEHNR, CDR2 FQNEAQ (reference sequence). The CDR3 is made up of 15 amino acids. The V and J ends lost 5 bases and 3 bases respectively, with 14 bases between them. The CDR3 region is CASSPSTSINQPQHF. In DNA form, the CDR3 reads TGTGCCAGCAGCCCATCGACATCTATCAATCAGCCCCAGCATTTT.

The J gene is TRBJ2-7, the V gene TRBV5-5; D uncertain. The CDR3 is 12 residues long. Trimming took off 3 bases at V and 1 base at J, with 5 bases between the two ends. Germline CDR1 reads SGHKS; CDR2 reads YYEKEE (reference sequence). CDR3 amino acids: CASSYQSYEQYF. CDR3 nucleotides: TGTGCCAGCAGCTACCAGTCCTACGAGCAGTACTTC.

The J gene is TRBJ1-1, the V gene TRBV6-1; the D is unclear. V was cut by 2 bases and J by 4 bases, with 11 bases left in between. This CDR3 spans 14 amino acids. Germline lookup yields CDR1 MNHNS and CDR2 SASEGT. CDR3 DNA: TGTGCCAGCAGTGAAAATACTGGGTTCACTGAAGCTTTCTTT. It specifies CASSENTGFTEAFF.

The chain carries TRBV5-6 and TRBJ2-5, with D unclear. V was pared by 2 bases and J by 5 bases, with 4 bases between. In germline, CDR1 is SGHDT, CDR2 YYEEEE. The CDR3 totals 11 residues. The CDR3 region is CASSFDETQYF. DNA of the CDR3: TGTGCCAGCAGCTTCGATGAGACCCAGTACTTC. Full variable domain (missing parts from reference TRBV5-6 and TRBJ2-5): DAGVTQSPTHLIKTRGQQVTLRCSPKSGHDTVSWYQQALGQGPQFIFQYYEEEERQRGNFPDRFSGHQFPNYSSELNVNALLLGDSALYLCASSFDETQYFGPGTRLLVL.

This clone was observed a single time. The chain links TRBV7-9 to TRBJ2-5, with 15 bases matching TRBD2. J was trimmed by 5 bases and V by 4 bases; bases with no gene match: 8. The CDR3 extends over 17 amino acids. Germline CDR1 is SEHNR and CDR2 is FQNEAQ (reference sequence). The CDR3 is CASSSLLGLAGGETQYF. The CDR3 DNA reads TGTGCCAGCAGCTCCCTGCTAGGACTAGCGGGAGGGGAGACCCAGTACTTC.

Points on this clone: Germline is not matched at one junction end, which may reflect a read error. J is TRBJ1-6 and V is TRBV13; 8 nucleotides align to TRBD1. This CDR3 is built from 14 residues. CDR1 and CDR2 from the germline V gene are PRHDT and FYEKMQ (reference sequence). This CDR3 is CASSVGTGNSPLHF. The CDR3 bases are TGTGCCAGCAGCGTAGGGACAGGCAATTCACCCCTCCACTTT.

The rearrangement uses TRBV12-3 or TRBV12-4 and TRBJ2-2, with D possibly called TRBD1 or TRBD2 (6 bases each). The CDR3 length is 13 residues. The V gene lost 2 bases and the J gene lost 6 bases, with 7 bases spanning the gap. CDR3 sequence (DNA): TGTGCCAGCAGTTTAAGGGGGGCCGGGGAGCTGTTTTTT. Translated, it gives CASSLRGAGELFF.

J is TRBJ1-1 and V is TRBV4-3; D is perhaps TRBD1 (6 bases). This CDR3 is 15 amino acids long. The germline gives CDR1 LGHNA, CDR2 YSLEER. The germline V and J ends were trimmed by 3 bases and 2 bases, with 13 bases remaining between them. This chain's CDR3 is CASSQGDISNTEAFF. For the CDR3, the DNA is TGCGCCAGCAGCCAGGGGGACATTAGTAACACTGAAGCTTTCTTT.

The chain has TRBV6-5 and TRBJ2-7; D is possibly TRBD1 (6 bases). Looked up from germline, CDR1 is MNHEY and CDR2 is SVGAGI. Deletions cut 6 bases from V and 3 bases from J, with 15 bases between. The CDR3 is 14 amino acids. The DNA of the CDR3 is TGTGCCAGCAGGGGGGCAGGGGAACACTACGAGCAGTACTTC. Residues: CASRGAGEHYEQYF.

The V gene is TRBV4-3, the J gene TRBJ1-1; D call uncertain. The CDR3 loop spans 13 amino acids. Trimming removed 4 bases from V and 4 bases from J, with 10 bases in between. The germline gives CDR1 LGHNA, CDR2 YSLEER. CDR3 bases: TGCGCCAGCAGCCGCCTTGGCGGCACTGAAGCTTTCTTT. Protein product: CASSRLGGTEAFF.

The V and J genes are TRBV14 and TRBJ2-1; no definite D call. Germline V lookup: CDR1 SGHDN, CDR2 FVKESK. The ends were cut back, 0 bases at V and 9 bases at J, with 3 bases in the middle. The CDR3 contains 11 residues. The CDR3 here is CASSQEGEQFF. DNA for the CDR3: TGTGCCAGCAGCCAAGAAGGTGAGCAGTTCTTC.

In this sample, this clone turned up a few times. This chain links TRBV19 with TRBJ2-1; 8 positions match TRBD1. J lost 8 bases, V lost 7 bases, and 7 bases had no gene match. From germline, CDR1 is LNHDA and CDR2 SQIVND (reference sequence). This CDR3 is 13 amino acids long. The chain's CDR3 is CASNQGAFDEQFF. The CDR3, as DNA: TGTGCCAGTAATCAGGGGGCTTTCGATGAGCAGTTCTTC.

The chain joins TRBV28 to TRBJ2-5; D call uncertain. The CDR3 extends over 14 amino acids. V was cut by 3 bases and J by 4 bases, with 12 bases left in between. Germline V gives CDR1 MDHEN, CDR2 SYDVKM. The chain's CDR3 is CASSLGQAGETQYF. The CDR3 coding sequence is TGTGCCAGCAGTTTGGGTCAGGCAGGAGAGACCCAGTACTTC. Using reference TRBV28 and TRBJ2-5 for the parts outside the CDR3, the full variable domain is DVKVTQSSRYLVKRTGEKVFLECVQDMDHENMFWYRQDPGLGLRLIYFSYDVKMKEKGDIPEGYSVSREKKERFSLILESASTNQTSMYLCASSLGQAGETQYFGPGTRLLVL.

The gene calls are TRBV29-1 and TRBJ2-1; 13 bases line up with TRBD2. This CDR3 comprises 13 residues. Germline CDR1 and CDR2: SQVTM and ANQGSEA. J was trimmed by 6 bases and V by 7 bases; bases with no gene match: 3. CDR3 region: CSGTSGGANEQFF. Written as DNA, the CDR3 is TGCAGCGGCACTAGCGGGGGGGCCAATGAGCAGTTCTTC.

The V gene is TRBV4-2, the J gene TRBJ1-5, with D maybe TRBD1 (6 bases). The V and J ends lost 0 bases and 6 bases respectively, with 18 bases between them. This CDR3 contains 17 residues. Germline CDR1 is LGHNA and CDR2 is YNFKEQ. DNA for the CDR3: TGTGCCAGCAGCCAAGACAGCGGCGGAGGGGGGAGTCAGCCCCAGCATTTT. It yields the protein CASSQDSGGGGSQPQHF.

This clone appeared many times. The chain combines TRBV4-2 with TRBJ1-3; D ambiguous. The CDR3 sequence is 14 residues long. CDR1 is LGHNA and CDR2 is YNFKEQ in the germline V gene. The germline V and J ends were trimmed by 0 bases and 3 bases, with 6 bases remaining between them. CDR3 loop: CASSQDHYGNTIYF. CDR3 DNA: TGTGCCAGCAGCCAAGATCACTATGGAAACACCATATATTTT.

V and J are TRBV5-1 and TRBJ1-3; TRBD1 might be the D (5 bases). In germline, CDR1 is SGHRS, CDR2 YFSETQ. The CDR3 is 14 residues long. V was cut by 2 bases and J by 1 base, with 7 bases left in between. The CDR3 bases are TGCGCCAGCAGCTTCGACAGATCTGGAAACACCATATATTTT. This translates into CASSFDRSGNTIYF. Filled out from reference TRBV5-1 and TRBJ1-3, the complete variable domain reads KAGVTQTPRYLIKTRGQQVTLSCSPISGHRSVSWYQQTPGQGLQFLFEYFSETQRNKGNFPGRFSGRQFSNSRSEMNVSTLELGDSALYLCASSFDRSGNTIYFGEGSWLTVV.

This clone was detected only a few times. This chain connects TRBV4-2 to TRBJ1-2; maybe TRBD1 (5 bases). The CDR3 covers 14 residues. With 0 bases removed from V and 4 bases from J, the gap between germline ends came to 9 bases. Per germline, CDR1 LGHNA and CDR2 YNFKEQ. CDR3 residues: CASSQEWGGYGYTF. The CDR3 DNA reads TGTGCCAGCAGCCAAGAATGGGGGGGCTATGGCTACACCTTC.

The rearrangement joins TRBV4-3 to TRBJ2-2; 8 bases are a match to TRBD1. V lost 4 bases and J lost 2; bases outside the gene matches: 9. The length of the CDR3 is 17 residues. Germline V gene sequence: CDR1 LGHNA, CDR2 YSLEER. CDR3 sequence: CASSPHGQGINTGELFF. The CDR3 region has the DNA TGCGCCAGCAGCCCCCACGGACAGGGAATTAACACCGGGGAGCTGTTTTTT.

The V gene is TRBV1, the J gene TRBJ2-1; the table assigns TRBD2, which was not confirmed against the DNA. TRBV1 is recorded as a pseudogene. CDR3 length: 14 residues. The CDR3 is CTSPELETYNEQFF. The DNA of the CDR3 is TGCACCAGCCCAGAACTAGAAACCTACAATGAGCAGTTCTTC.

The genes are TRBV6-5 and TRBJ2-5, with TRBD2 matching 12 bases. Losses at the gene ends were 8 bases for V and 5 bases for J; bases not matched to a gene: 6. The CDR3 totals 14 residues. Germline-derived CDR1 and CDR2 are MNHEY and SVGAGI. CDR3 residues: CASASGGEGETQYF. The CDR3 coding sequence is TGTGCCAGCGCTAGCGGGGGGGAGGGGGAGACCCAGTACTTC.